Presented here are 26 T cell receptor beta chains from one specimen sequenced in a study of shared clonotypes between healthy human individuals. Sequencing used immunoSEQ multiplex PCR; TCRdb keeps in-frame clones, though not all of them. In the table there are 2 million to 3 million clones, approximately 90% of which are singletons. Sequencing was done on a sample of naive CD4+ T cells sorted from blood. Subset described: CD45RA+ positively selected. These receptors were collected from a man aged 18 to 30 in good health.

As DNA, the CDR3 is TGTGCCAGCAGGGCGGGAGGGGAGACCCAGTACTTC. Its translation: CASRAGGETQYF. V is TRBV2 and J is TRBJ2-5; TRBD2 matches 9 bases. This CDR3 contains 12 residues. Germline trimming cut 6 bases from V and 5 bases from J; bases unmatched to any gene: 1. CDR1 SNHLY and CDR2 FYNNEI come from the germline V gene.

V gene TRBV19 combines with J gene TRBJ2-1; TRBD1 matches 8 bases. The CDR3 is 16 residues long. The V gene end was trimmed by 5 bases and the J gene end by 1 base; junction bases not matched to a gene: 7. Germline assignment: CDR1 LNHDA and CDR2 SQIVND (reference sequence). CDR3 DNA: TGTGCCAGTAGTCACAGACAGGGGACGTCCTACAATGAGCAGTTCTTC. Amino acid sequence: CASSHRQGTSYNEQFF. Combining the CDR3 with reference TRBV19 and TRBJ2-1 gives the whole variable domain DGGITQSPKYLFRKEGQNVTLSCEQNLNHDAMYWYRQDPGQGLRLIYYSQIVNDFQKGDIAEGYSVSREKKESFPLTVTSAQKNPTAFYLCASSHRQGTSYNEQFFGPGTRLTVL.

The chain links TRBV12-1 to TRBJ1-2. TRBV12-1 is a pseudogene segment. This CDR3 region has 17 residues. CDR3 DNA: TGTGCCAGCAGCTTTGCGTCGGCGGGGGCCCATCCCTATGGCTACACCTTC. Translating gives CASSFASAGAHPYGYTF.

The CDR3 nucleotides are TGTGCCAGCAGATTTGACAGGGGGTCACCCCTCCACTTT. It specifies CASRFDRGSPLHF. The rearrangement uses TRBV27 and TRBJ1-6; 9 bases align to TRBD1. The length of the CDR3 is 13 residues. J gave up 10 bases and V 6 bases, and 4 bases lay outside the gene matches. Germline-derived CDR1 and CDR2 are MNHEY and SMNVEV (reference sequence).

The gene calls are TRBV18 and TRBJ1-2, with no clear D. Germline CDR1 and CDR2: KGHSH and LQKENI. The germline V and J ends were trimmed by 3 bases and 2 bases, with 7 bases remaining between them. This CDR3 is built from 13 residues. The CDR3 DNA reads TGTGCCAGCTCACCTGCGACGAACTATGGCTACACCTTC. Protein: CASSPATNYGYTF.

A single count supports this clone. The rearrangement uses TRBV5-5 and TRBJ1-1; D not resolved. V was clipped by 5 bases and J by 6 bases, with 17 bases between them. This CDR3 region has 14 residues. Germline CDR1 reads SGHKS; CDR2 reads YYEKEE (reference sequence). The CDR3 nucleotides are TGTGCCAGCAGAAAAAGGGAGGGATCGGCTGAAGCTTTCTTT. Encoded protein: CASRKREGSAEAFF.

This clone was seen a single time. This rearrangement joins TRBV19 to TRBJ2-7, with D hard to call. Trimming took off 4 bases at V and 2 bases at J, with 0 bases between the two ends. CDR1 LNHDA and CDR2 SQIVND come from the germline V gene (reference sequence). This CDR3 is built from 10 residues. In nucleotides, the CDR3 is TGTGCCAGTAGTACCTACGAGCAGTACTTC. It yields the protein CASSTYEQYF.

The chain has TRBV7-9 and TRBJ1-3; D is unresolved. The CDR3 runs to 14 residues. Germline-derived CDR1 and CDR2 are SEHNR and FQNEAQ (reference sequence). V gave up 1 base and J gave up 1 base, with 5 bases separating them. Written as DNA, the CDR3 is TGTGCCAGCAGCTTAGGTTGGTCTGGAAACACCATATATTTT. Translation gives CASSLGWSGNTIYF.

The chain employs TRBV28 and TRBJ2-3; D tentatively fits TRBD1 or TRBD2 (6 bases each). The germline V gene has CDR1 MDHEN and CDR2 SYDVKM. This CDR3 has 15 residues. V lost 1 base, J lost 2 bases, and 10 bases lay in between. As DNA, the CDR3 is TGTGCCAGCAGTTTATTGTCGGGGGCCACAGATACGCAGTATTTT. It specifies CASSLLSGATDTQYF.

This chain uses TRBV4-3 with TRBJ2-5; 10 bases are shared with TRBD2. V lost 3 bases to trimming and J lost 5 bases; unmatched junction nucleotides: 9. Germline V gives CDR1 LGHNA, CDR2 YSLEER. The CDR3 extends over 16 amino acids. In DNA, the CDR3 is TGCGCCAGCAGCCAGTCTAGCGGGAGATTTCGGGAGACCCAGTACTTC. Translated, it gives CASSQSSGRFRETQYF.

This sequence joins TRBV7-3 and TRBJ2-1; D possibly corresponds to TRBD2 (7 bases). The V end was cut by 2 bases, the J end by 9 bases, with 17 bases between. The CDR3 is 15 amino acids. Germline assignment: CDR1 SGHTA and CDR2 FQGTGA. The CDR3 DNA sequence: TGTGCCAGCAGCTTAGCGGGGGCGGGAACAATTGAGCAGTTCTTC. Translated: CASSLAGAGTIEQFF.

The chain is built from TRBV9 and TRBJ1-3; 8 bases fit TRBD1. The CDR3 covers 16 residues. CDR1 is SGDLS and CDR2 is YYNGEE in the germline V gene. V shed 4 bases, J shed 3 bases, and the junction held 9 bases outside the gene matches. CDR3 nucleotides: TGTGCCAGCAGCCCTCAAACAGGGACAGGTGGAAACACCATATATTTT. Translation gives CASSPQTGTGGNTIYF. Combining the CDR3 with reference TRBV9 and TRBJ1-3 gives the whole variable domain DSGVTQTPKHLITATGQRVTLRCSPRSGDLSVYWYQQSLDQGLQFLIQYYNGEERAKGNILERFSAQQFPDLHSELNLSSLELGDSALYFCASSPQTGTGGNTIYFGEGSWLTVV.

The chain couples TRBV10-3 to TRBJ1-3, with TRBD1 as a possible D gene (6 bases). The CDR3 is made up of 20 amino acids. Germline loops: CDR1 ENHRY, CDR2 SYGVKD. The V and J ends lost 5 bases and 0 bases respectively, with 26 bases between them. CDR3 sequence reads: CAISTRGGSGDHLSGNTIYF. The CDR3 DNA reads as TGTGCCATCAGTACTCGAGGCGGATCAGGGGATCACCTCTCTGGAAACACCATATATTTT.

This chain connects TRBV10-3 to TRBJ2-1; no clear D. Per germline, CDR1 ENHRY and CDR2 SYGVKD. With 4 bases removed from V and 3 bases from J, the gap between germline ends came to 10 bases. The CDR3 covers 14 residues. The CDR3 here is CAISGDINYNEQFF. The DNA of the CDR3 is TGTGCCATCAGTGGGGATATAAACTACAATGAGCAGTTCTTC.

The V call is TRBV6-1, the J call TRBJ1-4; no reliable D call. The CDR3 runs 14 residues. V lost 2 bases, J lost 8 bases, and 12 bases lay in between. The germline CDR1 and CDR2 sequences are MNHNS and SASEGT. In nucleotides, the CDR3 is TGTGCCAGCAGTGAACTTGGCAGCGGCGAAAAACTGTTTTTT. Amino acid sequence: CASSELGSGEKLFF.

The chain has TRBV9 and TRBJ1-1; a possible D gene is TRBD1 (5 bases). Germline CDR1 reads SGDLS; CDR2 reads YYNGEE. The CDR3 sequence is 15 residues long. Trimming left V 6 bases short and J 0 bases short, with 15 bases between. The CDR3 DNA reads as TGTGCCAGCAACCCCGGTGGGGGGATGAACACTGAAGCTTTCTTT. It translates to CASNPGGGMNTEAFF.

This chain uses TRBV5-4 with TRBJ1-6; 8 bases line up with TRBD1. Germline V gene lookup returns CDR1 SGHNT and CDR2 YYREEE (reference sequence). The CDR3 spans 15 residues. Trimming took 4 bases from V and 14 from J; bases not matched to a gene: 14. The CDR3 reads CASSPIGTGLESLHF. The CDR3 coding sequence is TGTGCCAGCAGCCCCATCGGGACAGGACTAGAATCCCTCCACTTT.

The chain has TRBV14 and TRBJ1-1; D unclear. V gave up 2 bases and J gave up 7 bases, with 14 bases separating them. CDR3 length: 14 amino acids. Per the germline V gene, CDR1 is SGHDN and CDR2 is FVKESK. CDR3 coding DNA: TGTGCCAGCAGCCAATTCGATTCGGCGATTGAAGCTTTCTTT. This gives the protein CASSQFDSAIEAFF.

The rearrangement joins TRBV5-1 to TRBJ2-7; TRBD2 agrees at 13 bases. The CDR3 extends over 16 amino acids. The germline V gene encodes CDR1 SGHRS and CDR2 YFSETQ. After removal of 4 bases from V and 7 bases from J, the junction contained 11 bases not matched to a gene. As DNA, the CDR3 is TGCGCCAGCAGCATTAACGGACTAGCGGGAGTAGGTGAGCAGTACTTC. This encodes CASSINGLAGVGEQYF. Full variable domain (rest looked up from reference TRBV5-1 and TRBJ2-7): KAGVTQTPRYLIKTRGQQVTLSCSPISGHRSVSWYQQTPGQGLQFLFEYFSETQRNKGNFPGRFSGRQFSNSRSEMNVSTLELGDSALYLCASSINGLAGVGEQYFGPGTRLTVT.

The V call is TRBV5-1, the J call TRBJ1-4, with 12 bases that match TRBD1. V trimming: 5 bases; J trimming: 8 bases; junction bases outside the gene matches: 10. The CDR3 contains 16 residues. Germline V gene sequence: CDR1 SGHRS, CDR2 YFSETQ. The CDR3 protein is CASRTFGDRGREKLFF. The CDR3 DNA is TGCGCCAGCAGGACCTTCGGGGACAGGGGGCGGGAAAAACTGTTTTTT.

A single count supports this clone. This same CDR3 is encoded by further DNA sequences in the sample. V and J are TRBV30 and TRBJ1-2; D is unclear. The V end was cut by 3 bases, the J end by 1 base, with 6 bases between. The CDR3 has 12 residues. CDR1 is GTSNPN, CDR2 SVGIG, per germline (reference sequence). CDR3 residues: CAWSPGNYGYTF. The CDR3 DNA is TGTGCCTGGAGCCCGGGTAACTATGGCTACACCTTC.

The genes are TRBV29-1 and TRBJ2-1; 7 bases fit TRBD1. Germline CDR1 and CDR2: SQVTM and ANQGSEA. This CDR3 region has 14 residues. V dropped 3 bases and J dropped 8; count of bases not matched to a gene: 10. The chain's CDR3 is CSVDRGLLHDEQFF. The CDR3 nucleotides are TGCAGCGTTGATAGGGGGCTCCTCCACGATGAGCAGTTCTTC.

As regards this clone: This sample includes further DNA sequences coding for the same CDR3. V gene TRBV5-1 combines with J gene TRBJ2-6; D is undetermined. This CDR3 region has 14 residues. V was shortened by 2 bases and J by 1 base, with 4 bases between the two germline ends. Germline assignment: CDR1 SGHRS and CDR2 YFSETQ. In DNA form, the CDR3 reads TGCGCCAGCAGCTTAGGTTCTGGGGCCAACGTCCTGACTTTC. It codes for CASSLGSGANVLTF.

The chain couples TRBV18 to TRBJ2-7; 7 bases match TRBD1. With 0 bases clipped from V and 5 bases from J, the junction kept 10 bases outside the gene matches. The CDR3 length is 16 residues. CDR1 and CDR2 from the germline V gene are KGHSH and LQKENI. The chain's CDR3 is CASSPPGLTGKDEQYF. The CDR3 DNA sequence: TGTGCCAGCTCACCACCGGGGTTGACAGGGAAAGACGAGCAGTACTTC.

This clone was found once. The genes are TRBV29-1 and TRBJ1-3; 8 bases align to TRBD1. The CDR3 consists of 13 residues. Germline CDR1 SQVTM, CDR2 ANQGSEA. After removal of 3 bases from V and 8 bases from J, the junction contained 6 bases not matched to a gene. The DNA for the CDR3 is TGCAGCGTTGATCGACAGGGGACGGACACCATATATTTT. Amino acids: CSVDRQGTDTIYF.

This clone was picked up one time. V usage is TRBV6-5 and J usage is TRBJ1-2; D possibly corresponds to TRBD1 (6 bases). Germline assignment: CDR1 MNHEY and CDR2 SVGAGI. V lost 4 bases and J 8 bases, leaving 17 bases between the germline ends. The CDR3 totals 14 residues. The CDR3 nucleotides are TGTGCCAGCAGTTTTAGGGGGTTTGGAGGAGGCTACACCTTC. The encoded protein is CASSFRGFGGGYTF.